The present TCR beta chain was sequenced within a study of control samples from healthy donors and cancer patients. CDR3 size: 15 residues. CDR1 and CDR2 (germline): MDHEN, SYDVKM. The V and J ends lost 9 bases and 0 bases respectively, with 17 bases between them. Generated by immunoSEQ multiplex PCR, the TCRdb table keeps only in-frame clones and is missing some. The table lists 150,000 or so clones, over 90% of them singletons. This clone was detected only once. This TCR was sampled from a man aged 50 to 59 in good health. The chain recombines TRBV28 with TRBJ1-1; D remains ambiguous. The sequencing sample was made of blood. CDR3 protein: CASPDQAGMNTEAFF. CDR3 coding DNA: TGTGCCAGTCCTGACCAGGCAGGAATGAACACTGAAGCTTTCTTT.